The 15 T cell receptor beta chains listed next were all sequenced from one sample in a study of radiotherapy plus CTLA-4 blockade in lung cancer. Only in-frame clones appear in the TCRdb table, and some are missing; sequencing was by immunoSEQ multiplex PCR. In the table there are more than 30,000 clones, 70% of which are singletons. The input for sequencing was peripheral blood, taken from a patient treated with radiotherapy plus ipilimumab. The receptors derive from a human donor with non-small cell lung cancer who had stable disease on radiotherapy plus ipilimumab.

This clone was counted between two and nine times. The rearrangement uses TRBV19 and TRBJ2-5; no reliable D call. Germline lookup yields CDR1 LNHDA and CDR2 SQIVND (reference sequence). The CDR3 is made up of 14 amino acids. V was shortened by 1 base and J by 1 base, with 7 bases between the two germline ends. The CDR3 here is CASSIGGAQETQYF. DNA for the CDR3: TGTGCCAGTAGTATAGGCGGAGCCCAAGAGACCCAGTACTTC.

The V gene is TRBV15, the J gene TRBJ2-3; D gene uncertain. Trimming removed 2 bases at V and 5 bases at J, with 8 bases between. The CDR3 is 13 amino acids. Germline CDR1 and CDR2: LNHNV and YYDKDF (reference sequence). CDR3 DNA sequence: TGTGCCACCAGCAGACCGCCGGGAGATACGCAGTATTTT. It specifies CATSRPPGDTQYF.

This chain links TRBV7-2 with TRBJ2-3; tentatively, D is TRBD2 (6 bases). Trimming shortened V by 5 bases and J by 2 bases, and 20 bases separated the two germline ends. CDR3 length: 17 residues. Germline loops: CDR1 SGHTA, CDR2 FQGNSA. This CDR3 reads CASSPRRTMSTTDTQYF. CDR3 coding DNA: TGTGCCAGCAGCCCAAGGAGGACTATGAGTACCACAGATACGCAGTATTTT.

The chain joins TRBV6-1 to TRBJ2-1, with 8 bases that match TRBD2. Trimming removed 6 bases from V and 10 bases from J; junction bases left unmatched: 8. Germline V CDR1 and CDR2: MNHNS, SASEGT. The CDR3 has 13 residues. This CDR3 reads CASRTGGPGEQFF. The CDR3 nucleotides read TGTGCCAGCAGGACGGGAGGGCCGGGAGAGCAGTTCTTC.

This chain connects TRBV2 to TRBJ2-7; TRBD1 matches 9 bases. In germline, CDR1 is SNHLY, CDR2 FYNNEI. The J segment lost 4 bases and the V segment lost 4 bases, leaving 5 bases of the junction unmatched. The CDR3 runs 14 residues. The CDR3 nucleotides read TGTGCCAGCAGTGTCTCTGGGACAGGGTACGAGCAGTACTTC. It codes for CASSVSGTGYEQYF.

The chain recombines TRBV20-1 with TRBJ2-3; a weak D match, TRBD1 (5 bases). The CDR3 is 11 amino acids. Germline loops: CDR1 DFQATT, CDR2 SNEGSKA (reference sequence). The V and J ends lost 6 bases and 5 bases respectively, with 9 bases between them. The CDR3 here is CSAPRGDTQYF. The CDR3 nucleotides read TGCAGTGCCCCAAGGGGAGATACGCAGTATTTT.

This clone has just a few counts. The chain recombines TRBV30 with TRBJ2-7; D gene unclear. Trimming pared 2 bases from V and 3 bases from J, leaving 11 bases between. The CDR3 has 13 amino acids. Looked up from germline, CDR1 is GTSNPN and CDR2 is SVGIG (reference sequence). CDR3 amino acids: CAWSLSLYYEQYF. The CDR3 coding sequence is TGTGCCTGGAGTCTGAGCTTATACTACGAGCAGTACTTC.

This sequence joins TRBV19 and TRBJ1-5; D unresolved. CDR1 and CDR2 from the germline V gene are LNHDA and SQIVND (reference sequence). The CDR3 totals 17 residues. V shed 1 base and J shed 0 bases, with 13 bases lying between them. The CDR3 nucleotides read TGTGCCAGTAGTATAGGGAAGATAGTCTATAGCAATCAGCCCCAGCATTTT. Translation: CASSIGKIVYSNQPQHF.

The gene calls are TRBV29-1 and TRBJ1-3; TRBD1 might be the D (6 bases). Trimming stripped 3 bases from V and 0 bases from J, with 9 bases between. The CDR3 contains 14 residues. The germline V gene has CDR1 SQVTM and CDR2 ANQGSEA. DNA of the CDR3: TGCAGCGTTGACACAGGGAGCTCTGGAAACACCATATATTTT. This codes for CSVDTGSSGNTIYF.

The chain employs TRBV27 and TRBJ2-3; TRBD1 aligns across 7 bases. This CDR3 region has 14 residues. The J segment lost 3 bases and the V segment lost 3 bases, leaving 3 bases of the junction unmatched. The germline V gene has CDR1 MNHEY and CDR2 SMNVEV (reference sequence). The CDR3 coding sequence is TGTGCCAGCAGTTTTGGGACAGAAACAGATACGCAGTATTTT. Translating gives CASSFGTETDTQYF.

This chain connects TRBV5-1 to TRBJ2-2; D unresolved. This CDR3 is 13 amino acids long. Between the trimmed V and J ends, which lost 2 bases and 0 bases, there was a span of 2 bases. Germline V gene lookup returns CDR1 SGHRS and CDR2 YFSETQ. The CDR3 spells CASSLTNTGELFF. The CDR3 nucleotides are TGCGCCAGCAGCTTAACGAACACCGGGGAGCTGTTTTTT.

The chain recombines TRBV11-3 with TRBJ1-1; perhaps TRBD1 as D (6 bases). Germline assignment: CDR1 SGHNT and CDR2 YENEEA. V dropped 4 bases and J dropped 7 bases, with 19 bases sitting between them. This CDR3 contains 15 residues. The CDR3 nucleotides read TGTGCCAGCAGCTCGCAGGGGCGACGGGAGAGTGAAGCTTTCTTT. This sequence encodes CASSSQGRRESEAFF.

This clone has a handful of counts. The CDR3 DNA follows: TGCGCCAGCAGCGAGGGGACAGCTAATTGGGGTGAAAAACTGTTTTTT. This encodes CASSEGTANWGEKLFF. The chain carries TRBV5-1 and TRBJ1-4; 7 nucleotides align to TRBD1. V lost 4 bases and J lost 7; bases outside the gene matches: 13. The CDR3 contains 16 residues. CDR1 and CDR2 (germline): SGHRS, YFSETQ.

The J gene is TRBJ1-3, the V gene TRBV6-5, with no clear D. V lost 5 bases, J lost 3 bases, and 5 bases lay in between. Germline assignment: CDR1 MNHEY and CDR2 SVGAGI. The CDR3 is 12 residues long. DNA for the CDR3: TGTGCCAGCAGTACTCGTGGAAACACCATATATTTT. Amino acids: CASSTRGNTIYF.

With regard to this clone: In the same sample, other DNA sequences code for this CDR3. This chain uses TRBV7-9 with TRBJ2-3; D not certain. Trimming cost V 2 bases and J 5 bases, with 11 bases left between them. Germline values: CDR1 SEHNR, CDR2 FQNEAQ (reference sequence). The CDR3 loop spans 14 amino acids. CDR3 nucleotides: TGTGCCAGCAGCTTAATGACGTCAGGAGATACGCAGTATTTT. Translated, it gives CASSLMTSGDTQYF.